The T cell receptor beta chain under discussion was sequenced for a study of radiation and T cells in renal cell carcinoma. Using immunoSEQ multiplex PCR, the repertoire was profiled, and TCRdb retains in-frame clones only, with some absent. The sample records approximately 110,000 clones, roughly 80% being singletons. Described time point: baseline pretreatment blood. Treatment here: 15 Gy SBRT to primary tumor, nephrectomy 4 weeks later. Radiation-treated patients gave blood at baseline, week 2 and week 4. The patient's renal cell carcinoma had clear cell pathology. This clone was detected only once. The receptor comes from a woman between 55 and 75 years old with renal cell carcinoma. The sequencing used blood, collected from a patient whose treatment included radiotherapy and nephrectomy.

The CDR3: CASSPTYGTGGANTEAFF. The CDR3 DNA is TGTGCCAGCAGCCCTACCTACGGGACAGGGGGCGCGAACACTGAAGCTTTCTTT. The V and J genes are TRBV9 and TRBJ1-1; TRBD1 matches 12 bases. Germline CDR1 and CDR2: SGDLS and YYNGEE. The CDR3 covers 18 residues. After removal of 4 bases from V and 1 base from J, the junction contained 11 bases not matched to a gene. The variable domain in full, with the rest retrieved from reference TRBV9 and TRBJ1-1, is DSGVTQTPKHLITATGQRVTLRCSPRSGDLSVYWYQQSLDQGLQFLIQYYNGEERAKGNILERFSAQQFPDLHSELNLSSLELGDSALYFCASSPTYGTGGANTEAFFGQGTRLTVV.